What follows are 24 T cell receptor beta chains derived from one specimen sequenced in a study of shared clonotypes between healthy human individuals. Sequencing was performed with immunoSEQ multiplex PCR; in TCRdb, only in-frame clones are kept and a portion is missing. The sample holds some 1 million clones, around 76% seen once. Sequencing was carried out using memory CD4+ T cells sorted from blood. Stated subset: CD45RA-negative fraction. The receptors come from a young man in good health.

The rearrangement uses TRBV7-9 and TRBJ2-3, with 9 bases fitting TRBD1. The CDR3 extends over 15 amino acids. Germline CDR1 SEHNR, CDR2 FQNEAQ (reference sequence). The V and J ends lost 4 bases and 9 bases, in that order; junction bases with no gene match: 11. Here the CDR3 DNA reads TGTGCCAGCAGCTCACAGGGGGGACAGGGAGAAACGCAGTATTTT. The encoded protein is CASSSQGGQGETQYF.

This clone was seen a handful of times. This rearrangement joins TRBV2 to TRBJ1-3; D call uncertain. This CDR3 region has 14 residues. Per the germline V gene, CDR1 is SNHLY and CDR2 is FYNNEI. V shed 8 bases and J shed 4 bases, with 15 bases lying between them. As DNA, the CDR3 is TGTGCCAGCCTCTCGGCAGATTTGGGAAACACCATATATTTT. Translation gives CASLSADLGNTIYF.

The chain links TRBV10-3 to TRBJ1-2; 11 bases align to TRBD1. Germline V lookup: CDR1 ENHRY, CDR2 SYGVKD. V shed 3 bases and J 6 bases; nucleotides not matched to a gene: 6. The CDR3 sequence is 15 residues long. CDR3 nucleotide sequence: TGTGCCATCAGTGATCCGGGACAGGGGGGCGATGGCTACACCTTC. Encoded protein: CAISDPGQGGDGYTF.

This clone was counted a few times. The J gene is TRBJ2-6, the V gene TRBV28; the match to TRBD1 covers 10 bases. Germline V gene lookup returns CDR1 MDHEN and CDR2 SYDVKM. Trimming took 2 bases from V and 1 from J; bases not matched to a gene: 5. CDR3 length equals 18 residues. The CDR3 region is CASSLVGTGDSGANVLTF. CDR3 DNA: TGTGCCAGCAGTTTAGTAGGGACAGGGGATTCTGGGGCCAACGTCCTGACTTTC.

Points on this clone: A much larger clonotype is one base distant, so this may be a read error. The sample contains more than one DNA sequence encoding this CDR3. The chain is built from TRBV2 and TRBJ1-2; unclear D gene. CDR1 is SNHLY, CDR2 FYNNEI, per germline. The CDR3 contains 11 residues. The V gene lost 2 bases and the J gene lost 5 bases, with 3 bases spanning the gap. CDR3 amino acids: CASSESYGYTF. CDR3 bases: TGTGCCAGCAGTGAATCGTATGGCTACACCTTC.

The chain uses TRBV5-1 and TRBJ2-2; 8 nucleotides match TRBD1. Germline values: CDR1 SGHRS, CDR2 YFSETQ. This CDR3 spans 16 amino acids. The V and J ends lost 0 bases and 7 bases, in that order; junction bases with no gene match: 8. The CDR3 bases are TGCGCCAGCAGCTTGGGGGCGACAGGGGTGCTCGGGGAGCTGTTTTTT. The encoded protein is CASSLGATGVLGELFF.

This chain joins TRBV11-1 and TRBJ1-5; 7 positions match TRBD1. The germline gives CDR1 SGHAT, CDR2 FQDESV (reference sequence). The CDR3 spans 13 residues. With 5 bases clipped from V and 5 bases from J, the junction kept 3 bases outside the gene matches. The CDR3 region has the DNA TGTGCCAGCAGCCAAGACAGGGATCAGCCCCAGCATTTT. Its translation is CASSQDRDQPQHF.

The chain is built from TRBV21-1 and TRBJ2-3; the table gives TRBD1 as D, unverified against the DNA. TRBV21-1 is flagged as a pseudogene. CDR3 length: 16 amino acids. The CDR3 DNA reads as TGTGCCAGCAGCAAATCCCAGGGGGCCAGCACAGATACGCAGTATTTT. It specifies CASSKSQGASTDTQYF.

On this clone: A junction end diverges from the germline sequence, so it may reflect a read error. The CDR3 DNA sequence: TGTGCCAGCAGTGGGGAACCCGACAGTACTTATGGTTACACCTTC. Protein: CASSGEPDSTYGYTF. The V gene is TRBV6-1, the J gene TRBJ1-2, with D maybe TRBD1 (5 bases). Germline V lookup: CDR1 MNHNS, CDR2 SASEGT. This CDR3 has 15 residues.

Written as DNA, the CDR3 is TGCGCCAGCAGGCATCCGGGACAGGGGGTTGGTGAGCAGTTCTTC. This translates into CASRHPGQGVGEQFF. The genes are TRBV4-1 and TRBJ2-1; 11 positions agree with TRBD1. The CDR3 spans 15 residues. CDR1 is MGHRA, CDR2 YSYEKL, per germline. V dropped 6 bases and J dropped 9; count of bases not matched to a gene: 10.

V usage is TRBV7-9 and J usage is TRBJ1-1; 10 bases are a match to TRBD1. Germline CDR1 and CDR2: SEHNR and FQNEAQ (reference sequence). CDR3 size: 14 residues. V trimming: 5 bases; J trimming: 3 bases; junction bases outside the gene matches: 3. DNA of the CDR3: TGTGCCAGCAGCGCAGGACAGGGGGACACTGAAGCTTTCTTT. It specifies CASSAGQGDTEAFF.

This chain joins TRBV6-5 and TRBJ1-6, with D unresolved. This CDR3 spans 12 amino acids. CDR1 and CDR2 (germline): MNHEY, SVGAGI. The V gene lost 1 base and the J gene lost 14 bases, with 9 bases spanning the gap. CDR3: CASSYWGSALHF. In nucleotides, the CDR3 is TGTGCCAGCAGTTACTGGGGAAGCGCCCTCCACTTT.

The genes are TRBV2 and TRBJ2-5, with a possible D match to TRBD1 (6 bases). Trimming took 4 bases from V and 1 from J, leaving 19 bases between them. The germline gives CDR1 SNHLY, CDR2 FYNNEI. CDR3 size: 17 residues. The CDR3 loop reads CASSGALRDTFQETQYF. The CDR3 DNA reads as TGTGCCAGCAGTGGAGCTCTAAGGGACACCTTCCAAGAGACCCAGTACTTC.

Written as DNA, the CDR3 is TGTGCCAGCAGTTACGGGGACAGGGCTGAGACCCAGTACTTC. Protein product: CASSYGDRAETQYF. The gene calls are TRBV6-5 and TRBJ2-5, with 9 bases that match TRBD1. With 2 bases clipped from V and 5 bases from J, the junction kept 3 bases outside the gene matches. Germline V gene sequence: CDR1 MNHEY, CDR2 SVGAGI. This CDR3 is 14 amino acids long.

Comments on this clone: Other DNA variants within this sample encode the same CDR3. This chain uses TRBV5-4 with TRBJ2-7, with 8 bases lining up with TRBD1. The germline V gene has CDR1 SGHNT and CDR2 YYREEE (reference sequence). V shed 0 bases, J shed 2 bases, and the junction held 1 base outside the gene matches. CDR3 length equals 14 residues. CDR3 residues: CASSLGQGPYEQYF. In DNA form, the CDR3 reads TGTGCCAGCAGCTTGGGACAGGGGCCCTACGAGCAGTACTTC.

J is TRBJ2-1 and V is TRBV6-1; D unclear. Germline values: CDR1 MNHNS, CDR2 SASEGT. Trimming cost V 5 bases and J 3 bases, with 11 bases left between them. This CDR3 spans 14 amino acids. The CDR3 spells CASSPFTSYNEQFF. Written as DNA, the CDR3 is TGTGCCAGCAGTCCCTTTACAAGCTACAATGAGCAGTTCTTC.

There are a few counts of this clone. The CDR3 loop is CASSLESGNYGYTF. DNA for the CDR3: TGTGCCAGCAGCTTAGAGTCAGGAAACTATGGCTACACCTTC. The V and J genes are TRBV7-8 and TRBJ1-2; unclear D gene. The germline CDR1 and CDR2 sequences are SGHVS and FQNEAQ. V lost 1 base and J 2 bases, leaving 8 bases between the germline ends. This CDR3 has 14 amino acids.

The CDR3 reads CASSSRTSGGDGGELFF. DNA of the CDR3: TGTGCCAGCAGCTCTCGGACTAGCGGGGGAGACGGCGGGGAGCTGTTTTTT. The rearrangement uses TRBV21-1 and TRBJ2-2; TRBD2, the table's D call, was not compared with the DNA. TRBV21-1 is a pseudogene locus. CDR3 length: 17 residues.

The genes are TRBV6-1 and TRBJ1-5, with D unclear. The CDR3 is 14 amino acids. V gave up 10 bases and J gave up 2 bases, with 15 bases separating them. CDR1 is MNHNS and CDR2 is SASEGT in the germline V gene. The CDR3 nucleotides are TGTGCCACCTCCAACGTGGCTGGCAATCAGCCCCAGCATTTT. This gives the protein CATSNVAGNQPQHF.

The chain uses TRBV9 and TRBJ1-5; TRBD1 matches at 7 bases. Germline V gene data show CDR1 as SGDLS and CDR2 as YYNGEE. The CDR3 extends over 15 amino acids. Trimming took 0 bases from V and 3 from J; bases not matched to a gene: 3. CDR3 in amino acids: CASSVAQGPNQPQHF. The CDR3 bases are TGTGCCAGCAGCGTAGCACAGGGGCCCAATCAGCCCCAGCATTTT.

The count of this clone is one. This chain links TRBV30 with TRBJ1-4, with D unclear. In germline, CDR1 is GTSNPN, CDR2 SVGIG (reference sequence). The CDR3 runs 12 residues. V was cut by 4 bases and J by 12 bases, with 15 bases left in between. The CDR3 DNA reads TGTGCCTGGACTAAGGGCCGGAATGAACTGTTTTTT. As protein: CAWTKGRNELFF.

The count of this clone is one. The chain recombines TRBV27 with TRBJ2-7, with 7 bases fitting TRBD1. Losses at the gene ends were 3 bases for V and 0 bases for J; bases not matched to a gene: 11. The CDR3 totals 17 residues. Germline lookup yields CDR1 MNHEY and CDR2 SMNVEV (reference sequence). This CDR3 reads CASSLRSTGIGSYEQYF. CDR3 DNA: TGTGCCAGCAGTTTGCGTTCGACAGGGATAGGCTCCTACGAGCAGTACTTC.

This clone is a singleton in its sample. At one end the junction does not follow the germline gene, possibly because of a read error. This rearrangement joins TRBV19 to TRBJ1-1; the match to TRBD1 covers 7 bases. CDR3 length: 14 residues. CDR1 is LNHDA and CDR2 is SQIVND in the germline V gene (reference sequence). In nucleotides, the CDR3 is TGTGCCAGTAGTCTAGACAGGGTATCCACTGAAGCTTTCTTT. Translating it yields CASSLDRVSTEAFF.

The chain recombines TRBV19 with TRBJ2-5; the D gene is possibly TRBD2 (7 bases). The CDR3 spans 17 residues. V was pared by 10 bases and J by 1 base, with 25 bases between. CDR1 is LNHDA and CDR2 is SQIVND in the germline V gene (reference sequence). The CDR3 bases are TGTGCCACGTCCGGGTACGGGGGGCGGCACTTCCAAGAGACCCAGTACTTC. Amino acid sequence: CATSGYGGRHFQETQYF.